This T cell receptor beta chain was captured by sequencing in a study of OX40 agonist ivuxolimab in advanced cancers. A remark on this clone: Its antigen is unidentified.

The V and J ends lost 5 bases and 5 bases respectively, with 15 bases between them. Germline CDR1 reads MNHNY; CDR2 reads SVGAGI (reference sequence). The CDR3 loop spans 14 amino acids. Study outcomes and limitations: On average, a greater number of expanded clones characterised CD8+ T cells relative to CD4+. Clonal expansion was seen in CD4+ and CD8+ blood T cells by week 6 at 0.1 to 3.0 mg/kg.

Assay: immunoSEQ multiplex PCR; the TCRdb copy retains only in-frame clones and omits some. The table shows around 35,000 clones, with just under 85% occurring only once. This specimen was CD4+ or CD8+ T cells sorted from blood, taken in a trial of the OX40 agonist ivuxolimab. V gene TRBV6-6 combines with J gene TRBJ1-1; D gene ambiguous. This sequence originates from an adult with an advanced solid tumor such as melanoma, head and neck, liver or kidney cancer. The CDR3, as DNA: TGTGCCAGCAGTCCTATTCGCGCTGGGACTGAAGCTTTCTTT. Encoded protein: CASSPIRAGTEAFF.